This section outlines one TCR beta chain sequence together with its context. The source of the sample is a study of blood T cell repertoires in COVID-19. In the study overall: Material from acute and convalescent COVID-19 was sourced from the United States, Italy and Spain. The analysed material was cDNA or gDNA that came from T cells, B-cell-depleted T cells, or PBMCs.

Repertoires were generated with immunoSEQ multiplex PCR, while TCRdb's copy carries only in-frame clones and drops some. The data show around 310,000 clones, with roughly 89% seen just once and over 8.5% held by the top ten. The germline V gene has CDR1 KGHSH and CDR2 LQKENI. The CDR3 has 18 residues. Trimming shortened V by 1 base and J by 4 bases, and 22 bases separated the two germline ends. Sequencing was performed on PBMCs or T cells enriched from blood (not recorded which). The sequence came from a woman aged 25 to 45 who had recovered from COVID-19. The chain links TRBV18 to TRBJ1-1, with a possible D match to TRBD1 (5 bases). The CDR3, as DNA: TGTGCCAGCTCACCACAGCCCCCCCTCAGCCGGGGGAGCACTGAAGCTTTCTTT. This sequence encodes CASSPQPPLSRGSTEAFF.